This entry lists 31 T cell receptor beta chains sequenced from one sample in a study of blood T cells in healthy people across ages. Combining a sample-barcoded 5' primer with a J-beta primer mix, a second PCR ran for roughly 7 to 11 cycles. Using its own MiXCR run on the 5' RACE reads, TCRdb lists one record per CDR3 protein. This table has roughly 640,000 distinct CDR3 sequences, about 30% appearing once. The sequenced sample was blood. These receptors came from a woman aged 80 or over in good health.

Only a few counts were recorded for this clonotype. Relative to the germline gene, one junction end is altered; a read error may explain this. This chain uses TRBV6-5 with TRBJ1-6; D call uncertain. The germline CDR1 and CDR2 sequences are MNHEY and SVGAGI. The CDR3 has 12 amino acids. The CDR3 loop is CASSYSGYPPHF. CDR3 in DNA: TGTGCCAGCAGTTACTCGGGGTATCCCCCCCACTTT.

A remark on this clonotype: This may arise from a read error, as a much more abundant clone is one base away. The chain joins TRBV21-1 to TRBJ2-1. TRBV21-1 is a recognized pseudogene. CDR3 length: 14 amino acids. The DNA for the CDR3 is TGTGCCAGCAGCCCCGGGAGCTATTACAATGAGCAGTTCTTC. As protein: CASSPGSYYNEQFF.

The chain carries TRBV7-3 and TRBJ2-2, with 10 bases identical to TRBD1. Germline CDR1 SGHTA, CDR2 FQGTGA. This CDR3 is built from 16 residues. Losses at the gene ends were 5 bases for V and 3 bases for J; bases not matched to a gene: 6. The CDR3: CASSLGTGVDTGELFF. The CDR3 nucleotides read TGTGCCAGCAGCCTTGGGACAGGGGTAGACACCGGGGAGCTGTTTTTT.

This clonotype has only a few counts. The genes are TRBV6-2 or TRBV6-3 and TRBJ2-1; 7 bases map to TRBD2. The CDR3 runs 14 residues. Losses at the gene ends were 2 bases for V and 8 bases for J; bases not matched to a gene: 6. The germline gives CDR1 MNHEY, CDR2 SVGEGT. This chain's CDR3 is CASSYETSRDEQFF. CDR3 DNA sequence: TGTGCCAGCAGTTACGAGACTAGCAGGGATGAGCAGTTCTTC.

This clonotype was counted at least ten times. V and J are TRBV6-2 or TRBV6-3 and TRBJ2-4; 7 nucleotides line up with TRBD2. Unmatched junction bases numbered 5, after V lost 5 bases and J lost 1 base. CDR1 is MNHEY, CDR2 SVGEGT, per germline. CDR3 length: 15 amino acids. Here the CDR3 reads CASSIAGLAKNIQYF. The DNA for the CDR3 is TGTGCCAGCAGTATAGCGGGTCTTGCCAAAAACATTCAGTACTTC.

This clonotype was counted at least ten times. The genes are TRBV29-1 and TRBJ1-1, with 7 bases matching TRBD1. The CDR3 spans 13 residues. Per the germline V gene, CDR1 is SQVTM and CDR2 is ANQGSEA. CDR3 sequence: CSSTGAANTEAFF. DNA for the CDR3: TGCAGTTCCACAGGGGCGGCGAACACTGAAGCTTTCTTT.

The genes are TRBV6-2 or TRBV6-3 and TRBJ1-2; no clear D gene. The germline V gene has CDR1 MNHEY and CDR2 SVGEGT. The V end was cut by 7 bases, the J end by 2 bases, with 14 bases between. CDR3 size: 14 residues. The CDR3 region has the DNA TGTGCCAGCAAAGGCCCAGCTTTAAACTATGGCTACACCTTC. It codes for CASKGPALNYGYTF.

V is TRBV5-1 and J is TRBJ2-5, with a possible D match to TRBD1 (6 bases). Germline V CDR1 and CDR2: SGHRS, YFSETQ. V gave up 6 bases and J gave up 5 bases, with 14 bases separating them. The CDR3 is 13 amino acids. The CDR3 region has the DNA TGCGCCAGCACCCCCAGGGGCTGGGAGACCCAGTACTTC. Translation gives CASTPRGWETQYF.

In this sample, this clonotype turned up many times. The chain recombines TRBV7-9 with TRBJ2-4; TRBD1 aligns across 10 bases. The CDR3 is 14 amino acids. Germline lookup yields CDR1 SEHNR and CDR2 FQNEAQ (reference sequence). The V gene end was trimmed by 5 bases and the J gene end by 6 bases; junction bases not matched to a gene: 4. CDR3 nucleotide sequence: TGTGCCAGCAGCCGGGGACAGGGGACAAACATTCAGTACTTC. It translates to CASSRGQGTNIQYF.

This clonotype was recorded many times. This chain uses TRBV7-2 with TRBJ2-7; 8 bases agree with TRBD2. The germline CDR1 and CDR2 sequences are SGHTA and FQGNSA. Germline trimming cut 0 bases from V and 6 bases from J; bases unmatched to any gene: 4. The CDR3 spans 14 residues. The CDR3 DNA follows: TGTGCCAGCAGCTTAGCGGCGACTAGCGCCGAGCAGTACTTC. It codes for CASSLAATSAEQYF.

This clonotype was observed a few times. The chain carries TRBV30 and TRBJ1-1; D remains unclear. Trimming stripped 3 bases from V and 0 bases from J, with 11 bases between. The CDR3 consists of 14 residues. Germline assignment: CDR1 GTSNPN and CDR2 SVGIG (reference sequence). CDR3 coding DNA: TGTGCCTGGAGAGGAATTAGGATGAACACTGAAGCTTTCTTT. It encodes CAWRGIRMNTEAFF.

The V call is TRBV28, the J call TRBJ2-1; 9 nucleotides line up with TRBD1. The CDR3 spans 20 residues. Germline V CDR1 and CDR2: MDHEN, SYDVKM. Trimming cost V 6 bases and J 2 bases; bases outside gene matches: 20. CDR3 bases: TGTGCCAGCAGGGTCGTGGGGACAGGGCGCAACAGTCGCCCCTACAATGAGCAGTTCTTC. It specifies CASRVVGTGRNSRPYNEQFF.

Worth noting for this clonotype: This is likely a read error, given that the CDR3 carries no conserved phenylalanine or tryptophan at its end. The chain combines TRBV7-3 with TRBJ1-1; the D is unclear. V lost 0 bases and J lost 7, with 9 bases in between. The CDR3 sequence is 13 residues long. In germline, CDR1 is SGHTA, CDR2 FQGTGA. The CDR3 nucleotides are TGTGCCAGCAGCTTAACGGACGGGGTTGAAGCTTTCTGT. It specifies CASSLTDGVEAFC.

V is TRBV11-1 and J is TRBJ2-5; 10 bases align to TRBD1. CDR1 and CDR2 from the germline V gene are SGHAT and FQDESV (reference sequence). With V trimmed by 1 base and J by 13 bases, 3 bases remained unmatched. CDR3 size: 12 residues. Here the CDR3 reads CASSLEGQGWYF. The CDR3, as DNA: TGTGCCAGCAGCTTAGAGGGACAGGGGTGGTACTTC.

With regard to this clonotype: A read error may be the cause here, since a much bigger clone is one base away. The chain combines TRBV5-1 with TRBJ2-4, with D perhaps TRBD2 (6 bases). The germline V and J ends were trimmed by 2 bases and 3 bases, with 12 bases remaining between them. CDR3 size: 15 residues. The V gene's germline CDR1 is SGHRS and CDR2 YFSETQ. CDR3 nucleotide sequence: TGCGCCAGCAGCTTCCGCGGGGAAGTCAAAAACATTCAGTACTTC. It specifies CASSFRGEVKNIQYF.

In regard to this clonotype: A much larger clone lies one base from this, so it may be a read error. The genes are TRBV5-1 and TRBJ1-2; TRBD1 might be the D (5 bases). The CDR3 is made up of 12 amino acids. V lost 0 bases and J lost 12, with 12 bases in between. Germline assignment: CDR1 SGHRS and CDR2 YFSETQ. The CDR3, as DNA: TGCGCCAGCAGCTTGGAAGGGGAGGGCAACACCTTC. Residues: CASSLEGEGNTF.

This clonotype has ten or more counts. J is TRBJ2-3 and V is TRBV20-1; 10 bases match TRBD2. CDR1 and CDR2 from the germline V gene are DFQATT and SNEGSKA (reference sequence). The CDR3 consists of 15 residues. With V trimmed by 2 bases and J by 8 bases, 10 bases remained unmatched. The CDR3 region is CSARSPGLALVTQYF. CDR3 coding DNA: TGCAGTGCTAGATCGCCGGGACTAGCGCTCGTTACGCAGTATTTT.

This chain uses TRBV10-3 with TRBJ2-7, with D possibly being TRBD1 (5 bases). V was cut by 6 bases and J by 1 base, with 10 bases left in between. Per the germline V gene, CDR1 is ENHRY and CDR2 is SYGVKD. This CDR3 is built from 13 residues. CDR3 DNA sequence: TGTGCCATCAGGGACACTCAGTCCTACGAGCAGTACTTC. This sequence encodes CAIRDTQSYEQYF.

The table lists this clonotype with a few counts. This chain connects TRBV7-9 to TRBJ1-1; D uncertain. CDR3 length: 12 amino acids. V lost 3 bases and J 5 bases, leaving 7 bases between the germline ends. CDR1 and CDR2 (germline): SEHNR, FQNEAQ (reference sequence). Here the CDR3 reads CASSFRATEAFF. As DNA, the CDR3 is TGTGCCAGCAGCTTTAGGGCGACTGAAGCTTTCTTT.

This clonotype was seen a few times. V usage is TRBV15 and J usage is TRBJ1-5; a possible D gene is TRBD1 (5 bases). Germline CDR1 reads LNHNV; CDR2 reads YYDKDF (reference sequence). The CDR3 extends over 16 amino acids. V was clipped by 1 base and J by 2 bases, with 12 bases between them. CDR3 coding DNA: TGTGCCACCAGCAGAGGGGGGGGAGTCGGCAATCAGCCCCAGCATTTT. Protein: CATSRGGGVGNQPQHF.

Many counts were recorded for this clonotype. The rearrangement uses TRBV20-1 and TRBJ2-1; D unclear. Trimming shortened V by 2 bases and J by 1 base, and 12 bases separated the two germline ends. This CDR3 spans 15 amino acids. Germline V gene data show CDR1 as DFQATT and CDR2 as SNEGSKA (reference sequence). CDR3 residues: CSARILRVSYNEQFF. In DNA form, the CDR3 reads TGCAGTGCTAGAATCCTAAGGGTATCCTACAATGAGCAGTTCTTC.

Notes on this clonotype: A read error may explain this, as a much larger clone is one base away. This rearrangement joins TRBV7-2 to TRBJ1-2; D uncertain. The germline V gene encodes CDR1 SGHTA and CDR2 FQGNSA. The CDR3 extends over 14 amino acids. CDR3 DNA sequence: TGTGCCGGCAGCCCCGGAGGGTTTAACTATGGCTACACCTTC. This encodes CAGSPGGFNYGYTF.

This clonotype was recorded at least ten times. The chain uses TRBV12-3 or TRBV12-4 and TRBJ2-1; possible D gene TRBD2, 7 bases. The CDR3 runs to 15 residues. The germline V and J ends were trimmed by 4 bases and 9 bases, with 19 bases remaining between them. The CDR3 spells CASSSSGGPTSEQFF. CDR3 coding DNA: TGTGCCAGCAGTTCCTCGGGGGGCCCTACAAGTGAGCAGTTCTTC.

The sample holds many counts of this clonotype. DNA for the CDR3: TGTGCCAGCAGTCCTTCGGGCCAAATCTACGAGCAGTACTTC. It translates to CASSPSGQIYEQYF. The chain combines TRBV12-3 or TRBV12-4 with TRBJ2-7; D is undetermined. V lost 5 bases to trimming and J lost 3 bases, with 14 bases between them. The CDR3 is 14 amino acids.

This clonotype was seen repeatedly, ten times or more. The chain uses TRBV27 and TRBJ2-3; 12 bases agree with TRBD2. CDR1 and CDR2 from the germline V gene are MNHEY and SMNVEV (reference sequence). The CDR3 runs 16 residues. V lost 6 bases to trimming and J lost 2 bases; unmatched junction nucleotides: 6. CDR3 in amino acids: CASSTRLAGDTDTQYF. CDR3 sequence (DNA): TGTGCCAGCAGCACCCGACTAGCGGGGGACACAGATACGCAGTATTTT.

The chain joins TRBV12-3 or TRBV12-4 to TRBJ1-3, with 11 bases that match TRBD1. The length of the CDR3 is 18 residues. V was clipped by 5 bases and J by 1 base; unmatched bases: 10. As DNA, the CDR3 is TGTGCCAGCAGTCCTCGGACAGGGGGCGTCTTATCTGGAAACACCATATATTTT. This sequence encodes CASSPRTGGVLSGNTIYF.

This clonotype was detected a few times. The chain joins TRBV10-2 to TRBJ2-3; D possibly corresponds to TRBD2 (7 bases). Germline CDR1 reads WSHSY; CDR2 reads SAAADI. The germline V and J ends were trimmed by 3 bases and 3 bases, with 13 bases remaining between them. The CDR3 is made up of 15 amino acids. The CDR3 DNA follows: TGCGCCAGCAGTGAATGGGGGGGGGCTACAGATACGCAGTATTTT. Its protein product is CASSEWGGATDTQYF.

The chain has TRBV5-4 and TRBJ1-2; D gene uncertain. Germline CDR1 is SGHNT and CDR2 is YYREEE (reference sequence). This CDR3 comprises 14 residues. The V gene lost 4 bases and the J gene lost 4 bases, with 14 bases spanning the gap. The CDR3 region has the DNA TGTGCCAGCAGCCGGAGTAAGAGTCTCTATGGCTACACCTTC. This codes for CASSRSKSLYGYTF.

The chain's CDR3 is CASSLAVGGAGDTQYF. CDR3 bases: TGTGCCAGCAGCTTAGCAGTCGGGGGGGCAGGGGATACGCAGTATTTT. This sequence joins TRBV7-8 and TRBJ2-3; 8 bases map to TRBD2. The CDR3 sequence is 16 residues long. Germline V gives CDR1 SGHVS, CDR2 FQNEAQ. V dropped 0 bases and J dropped 6; count of bases not matched to a gene: 8.

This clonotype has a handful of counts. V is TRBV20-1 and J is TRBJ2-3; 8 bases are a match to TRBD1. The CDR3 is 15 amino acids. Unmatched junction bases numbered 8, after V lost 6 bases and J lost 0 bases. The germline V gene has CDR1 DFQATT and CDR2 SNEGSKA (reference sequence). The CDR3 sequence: CSAPDRGRSTDTQYF. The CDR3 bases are TGCAGTGCACCCGACAGGGGACGTAGCACAGATACGCAGTATTTT.

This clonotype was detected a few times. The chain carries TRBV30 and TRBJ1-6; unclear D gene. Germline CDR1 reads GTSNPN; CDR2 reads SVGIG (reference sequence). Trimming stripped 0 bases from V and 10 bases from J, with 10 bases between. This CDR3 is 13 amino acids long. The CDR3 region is CAWSVVLQSPLHF. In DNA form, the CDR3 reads TGTGCCTGGAGTGTGGTTTTACAATCACCCCTCCACTTT. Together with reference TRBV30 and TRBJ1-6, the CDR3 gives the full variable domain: SQTIHQWPATLVQPVGSPLSLECTVEGTSNPNLYWYRQAAGRGLQLLFYSVGIGQISSEVPQNLSASRPQDRQFILSSKKLLLSDSGFYLCAWSVVLQSPLHFGNGTRLTVT.